A selection of T cell receptor beta chains follows, all from one sample in a study of blood T cell repertoires in COVID-19. Measured with immunoSEQ multiplex PCR; TCRdb has only the in-frame clones, and not every one. The sample shows 150,000 to 200,000 clones, 80% to 90% of them seen only once. The sequenced sample consisted of peripheral blood. The receptor source for this set is a man aged 18 to 35 with active or convalescent COVID-19. The CDR3 runs from the conserved cysteine through the conserved F or W. A D gene is named only where the DNA matches it firmly. Where a row states a size, it is once, few, many or the class of an expanded clone; other rows omit it.

d_gene,abundance,v_gene,j_gene,CDR3aa,CDR3nt
NA,NA,TRBV5-1,TRBJ1-2,CASIGGPRDYGYTF,TGCGCCAGCATTGGGGGCCCAAGGGACTATGGCTACACCTTC
TRBD2,NA,TRBV4-1,TRBJ2-5,CASSQTPPLAGVPETQYF,TGCGCCAGCAGCCAGACCCCACCATTGGCGGGAGTCCCAGAGACCCAGTACTTC
NA,few,TRBV6-2/TRBV6-3,TRBJ1-5,CASSLTSNQPQHF,TGTGCCAGCAGTCTGACATCAAATCAGCCCCAGCATTTT
NA,NA,TRBV6-1,TRBJ1-5,CASSEPQEGGGQPQHF,TGTGCCAGCAGTGAACCTCAGGAGGGCGGGGGACAGCCCCAGCATTTT
TRBD1,NA,TRBV30,TRBJ1-2,CAWGDRSNYGYTF,TGTGCCTGGGGGGACAGGTCTAACTATGGCTACACCTTC
NA,NA,TRBV3-1/TRBV3-2,TRBJ2-1,CASSPNVGSYNEQFF,TGTGCCAGCAGCCCTAATGTCGGCTCCTACAATGAGCAGTTCTTC
TRBD2,NA,TRBV13,TRBJ2-1,CASSLVPFAGGRNNEQFF,TGTGCCAGCAGCTTAGTTCCCTTTGCGGGAGGGCGAAACAATGAGCAGTTCTTC
TRBD1,NA,TRBV7-9,TRBJ2-3,CASSPGQHTDTQYF,TGTGCCAGCAGTCCGGGACAGCACACAGATACGCAGTATTTT
TRBD1,NA,TRBV18,TRBJ2-1,CASSRGQGAYNEQFF,TGTGCCAGCTCACGGGGACAGGGGGCGTACAATGAGCAGTTCTTC
NA,NA,TRBV6-1,TRBJ1-2,CASSDRGYGYTF,TGTGCCAGCAGTGACAGGGGCTATGGCTACACCTTC
NA,NA,TRBV7-9,TRBJ1-2,CASSSPVDYGYTF,TGTGCCAGCAGCTCACCGGTAGACTATGGCTACACCTTC
TRBD2,NA,TRBV3-1/TRBV3-2,TRBJ2-2,CASSGYGGAGGELFF,TGTGCCAGCAGCGGTTACGGGGGGGCCGGCGGGGAGCTGTTTTTT
TRBD2,NA,TRBV9,TRBJ2-1,CASSPRTSGSYNEQFF,TGTGCCAGCAGCCCCCGGACTAGCGGGAGCTACAATGAGCAGTTCTTC
NA,NA,TRBV15,TRBJ1-5,CATSSGVGNQPQHF,TGTGCCACCAGCAGCGGTGTGGGCAATCAGCCCCAGCATTTT
NA,NA,TRBV6-5,TRBJ1-5,CASKNRVNNQPQHF,TGTGCCAGCAAAAACAGGGTTAACAATCAGCCCCAGCATTTT
TRBD1,NA,TRBV29-1,TRBJ2-1,CSVEDYGQGALTQFF,TGCAGCGTTGAAGATTACGGACAGGGGGCGCTAACGCAGTTCTTC
NA,NA,TRBV5-4,TRBJ2-1,CASSFRGEQFF,TGTGCCAGCAGCTTTAGGGGTGAGCAGTTCTTC
NA,once,TRBV4-2,TRBJ2-1,CASSQGYGSSYNEQFF,TGTGCCAGCAGCCAAGGGTACGGGAGCTCCTACAATGAGCAGTTCTTC
TRBD1,NA,TRBV28,TRBJ2-1,CASSPLSEITGTGPYLLFF,TGTGCCAGCAGCCCCCTCAGCGAAATCACCGGGACAGGGCCTTATTTGCTGTTCTTC
NA,NA,TRBV27,TRBJ2-5,CASSLNSQETQYF,TGTGCCAGCAGTTTAAATAGTCAAGAGACCCAGTACTTC
NA,NA,TRBV30,TRBJ1-6,CAWTRGEHSPLHF,TGTGCCTGGACCAGGGGCGAGCATTCACCCCTCCACTTT
TRBD2,NA,TRBV11-2,TRBJ2-7,CASSLERTSSYEQYF,TGTGCCAGCAGCTTAGAAAGGACTAGCTCCTACGAGCAGTACTTC
TRBD1,NA,TRBV5-6,TRBJ1-1,CASRDGQGGQGEAFF,TGTGCCAGCAGGGACGGACAGGGCGGGCAGGGTGAAGCTTTCTTT
NA,NA,TRBV7-9,TRBJ2-3,CASTAGFGTDTQYF,TGTGCCAGCACCGCCGGGTTCGGCACAGATACGCAGTATTTT
TRBD1,NA,TRBV7-9,TRBJ1-3,CASSLGQGSGNTIYF,TGTGCCAGCAGCTTAGGACAGGGCTCTGGAAACACCATATATTTT
NA,NA,TRBV27,TRBJ1-1,CASSFSASMEAFF,TGTGCCAGCAGTTTTAGTGCTAGCATGGAAGCTTTCTTT
TRBD1,NA,TRBV29-1,TRBJ1-1,CSVAYRGRVTEAFF,TGCAGCGTTGCGTACAGGGGGCGGGTCACTGAAGCTTTCTTT
NA,NA,TRBV3-1/TRBV3-2,TRBJ1-3,CASSQGSGNTIYF,TGTGCCAGCAGCCAGGGCTCCGGAAACACCATATATTTT
TRBD1,NA,TRBV13,TRBJ1-2,CASSLRTGGINYGYTF,TGTGCCAGCAGTCTCAGGACAGGGGGCATTAACTATGGCTACACCTTC
NA,NA,TRBV7-8,TRBJ1-2,CASSLDKGDGYTF,TGTGCCAGCAGCTTAGATAAGGGGGATGGCTACACCTTC
TRBD1,NA,TRBV28,TRBJ2-7,CASRGTGAPYEQYF,TGTGCCAGCAGGGGGACAGGGGCCCCCTACGAGCAGTACTTC
NA,NA,TRBV5-8,TRBJ1-5,CASSLLDRYNQPQHF,TGTGCCAGCAGCTTACTCGACAGATACAATCAGCCCCAGCATTTT
TRBD1,once,TRBV19,TRBJ2-7,CASSKDRGSVYEQYF,TGTGCCAGTAGTAAGGACAGGGGTAGTGTCTACGAGCAGTACTTC
NA,NA,TRBV29-1,TRBJ1-2,CSVSDGSYGYTF,TGCAGCGTCTCCGACGGGTCCTATGGCTACACCTTC
TRBD2,NA,TRBV5-4,TRBJ2-1,CASSSPASGSYNEQFF,TGTGCCAGCAGCTCACCTGCTAGCGGGAGTTACAATGAGCAGTTCTTC
NA,NA,TRBV7-3,TRBJ1-5,CASSLTENQPQHF,TGTGCCAGCAGCTTAACTGAGAATCAGCCCCAGCATTTT
TRBD1,once,TRBV6-5,TRBJ2-1,CASSYSRDRAHEQFF,TGTGCCAGCAGTTACTCCCGGGACAGGGCCCATGAGCAGTTCTTC
TRBD1,NA,TRBV5-1,TRBJ1-4,CASSLGQGDEKLFF,TGCGCCAGCAGCTTGGGACAGGGGGATGAAAAACTGTTTTTT
TRBD2,NA,TRBV27,TRBJ2-1,CASSPGLGGEQFF,TGTGCCAGCAGCCCCGGACTAGGCGGTGAGCAGTTCTTC
TRBD1,NA,TRBV15,TRBJ2-3,CATSQGAADTQYF,TGTGCCACCAGCCAGGGGGCCGCAGATACGCAGTATTTT
NA,NA,TRBV28,TRBJ1-2,CASSTSGGYGYTF,TGTGCCAGCAGTACCTCCGGCGGCTATGGCTACACCTTC
NA,NA,TRBV12-5,TRBJ1-2,CASGSRTAYGYTF,TGTGCTAGTGGTTCTAGGACAGCCTATGGCTACACCTTC
NA,NA,TRBV4-3,TRBJ1-2,CASSQAPTGNYGYTF,TGCGCCAGCAGCCAAGCCCCCACAGGGAACTATGGCTACACCTTC
NA,NA,TRBV27,TRBJ2-3,CASSPQRVPSTDTQYF,TGTGCCAGCAGTCCCCAGCGGGTCCCTAGCACAGATACGCAGTATTTT
NA,NA,TRBV6-2/TRBV6-3,TRBJ2-5,CASSSSVQETQYF,TGTGCCAGCAGTTCTAGCGTACAAGAGACCCAGTACTTC
NA,NA,TRBV6-4,TRBJ1-6,CASSDPESYNSPLHF,TGTGCCAGCAGTGACCCGGAGAGCTATAATTCACCCCTCCACTTT
TRBD1,once,TRBV30,TRBJ2-2,CAWSVQGAGELFF,TGTGCCTGGAGTGTACAGGGGGCCGGGGAGCTGTTTTTT
NA,NA,TRBV29-1,TRBJ1-5,CSVEDLAGGGQPQHF,TGCAGCGTTGAAGATTTAGCGGGGGGAGGACAGCCCCAGCATTTT